The sequence of this TCR beta chain was determined in a study of T cells after yellow fever vaccination. This CDR3 has 15 residues. The V and J ends lost 6 bases and 5 bases respectively, with 19 bases between them. One entry per CDR3 protein results from TCRdb running MiXCR on the 5' RACE reads. The repertoire has 500,000 to 650,000 distinct CDR3 sequences, roughly a sixth of them found once; the top ten carry 17%. The sample holds a few counts of this clonotype. The receptor's source is a young man who received the YFV17D yellow fever vaccine. The chain links TRBV12-3 or TRBV12-4 to TRBJ2-5; D possibly corresponds to TRBD1 (5 bases). This specimen consisted of PBMCs, obtained 5 days after the first yellow fever vaccination. CDR3: CASSNLGPPGETQYF. The CDR3 DNA reads TGTGCCAGCAGCAACCTGGGGCCGCCCGGGGAGACCCAGTACTTC.